This passage covers 14 T cell receptor beta chains from one sample sequenced in a study of blood T cell repertoires in COVID-19. Sequencing was performed with immunoSEQ multiplex PCR; in TCRdb, only in-frame clones are kept and a portion is missing. Of fewer than 200,000 clones listed, around 93% are singletons. Specimen: peripheral blood. Every receptor here comes from a man younger than 40 with COVID-19, enrolled during active disease.

The V gene is TRBV27, the J gene TRBJ1-5, with unresolved D. The CDR3 contains 19 residues. Trimming shortened V by 5 bases and J by 4 bases, and 27 bases separated the two germline ends. In germline, CDR1 is MNHEY, CDR2 SMNVEV (reference sequence). The CDR3 sequence is CASSPLRDVSALGNQPQHF. The CDR3 DNA follows: TGTGCCAGCAGTCCCCTTAGGGATGTAAGTGCACTAGGGAATCAGCCCCAGCATTTT.

The chain has TRBV5-1 and TRBJ1-1, with a possible D match to TRBD1 (6 bases). V was cut by 0 bases and J by 3 bases, with 12 bases left in between. CDR1 and CDR2 from the germline V gene are SGHRS and YFSETQ. This CDR3 has 15 residues. This CDR3 reads CASSLEGQGYTEAFF. The CDR3 nucleotides read TGCGCCAGCAGCTTGGAGGGACAAGGGTACACTGAAGCTTTCTTT.

The gene calls are TRBV4-1 and TRBJ1-2; the match to TRBD1 covers 8 bases. V was clipped by 4 bases and J by 4 bases; unmatched bases: 11. Per the germline V gene, CDR1 is MGHRA and CDR2 is YSYEKL. This CDR3 region has 16 residues. In nucleotides, the CDR3 is TGCGCCAGCAGCCCAGGGACAGGACTTAGAGGCTATGGCTACACCTTC. It codes for CASSPGTGLRGYGYTF.

In this sample, this clone turned up a few times. The CDR3 loop is CASSRRGQSSSYNSPLHF. The CDR3 bases are TGTGCCAGCAGTCGAAGGGGACAATCCAGCTCCTATAATTCACCCCTCCACTTT. This chain links TRBV2 with TRBJ1-6; possible D gene TRBD1, 6 bases. Germline CDR1 SNHLY, CDR2 FYNNEI. The V end lost 5 bases, the J end lost 0 bases, and 17 bases lay between the germline ends. This CDR3 contains 18 residues.

This chain uses TRBV3-1 (or the pseudogene TRBV3-2) with TRBJ2-7, with D hard to call. The V end was cut by 4 bases, the J end by 6 bases, with 10 bases between. Germline assignment: CDR1 LGHDT and CDR2 YNNKEL (reference sequence). The length of the CDR3 is 12 residues. In nucleotides, the CDR3 is TGTGCCAGCAGCCCAGTTGAAAGCGAGCAGTACTTC. This encodes CASSPVESEQYF.

The rearrangement joins TRBV28 to TRBJ1-5, with D possibly being TRBD1 (6 bases). V shed 3 bases and J shed 3 bases, with 12 bases lying between them. CDR3 length: 15 amino acids. Germline V gene data show CDR1 as MDHEN and CDR2 as SYDVKM. The CDR3 protein is CASSLGRGINQPQHF. CDR3 nucleotides: TGTGCCAGCAGTTTGGGCAGGGGAATCAATCAGCCCCAGCATTTT.

The V call is TRBV6-1, the J call TRBJ2-1, with D perhaps TRBD2 (6 bases). The CDR3 totals 16 residues. V lost 3 bases to trimming and J lost 4 bases, with 16 bases between them. Germline V gene lookup returns CDR1 MNHNS and CDR2 SASEGT. This CDR3 is CASSEFAGTIYNEQFF. Written as DNA, the CDR3 is TGTGCCAGCAGTGAGTTTGCGGGAACTATATACAATGAGCAGTTCTTC.

V usage is TRBV15 and J usage is TRBJ1-2; D is undetermined. The CDR3 covers 13 residues. Trimming shortened V by 5 bases and J by 5 bases, and 12 bases separated the two germline ends. CDR1 is LNHNV, CDR2 YYDKDF, per germline (reference sequence). DNA of the CDR3: TGTGCCACCAGCGAAGGCTCCGGGTATGGCTACACCTTC. Amino acid sequence: CATSEGSGYGYTF. Based on the CDR3 plus reference TRBV15 and TRBJ1-2, the full variable domain is DAMVIQNPRYQVTQFGKPVTLSCSQTLNHNVMYWYQQKSSQAPKLLFHYYDKDFNNEADTPDNFQSRRPNTSFCFLDIRSPGLGDTAMYLCATSEGSGYGYTFGSGTRLTVV.

CDR3 amino acids: CASSSRGVADTQYF. For the CDR3, the DNA is TGTGCCAGCAGCTCCCGGGGGGTCGCAGATACGCAGTATTTT. The V call is TRBV7-3, the J call TRBJ2-3; TRBD2 agrees at 7 bases. The V gene's germline CDR1 is SGHTA and CDR2 FQGTGA. This CDR3 spans 14 amino acids. Germline trimming cut 4 bases from V and 4 bases from J; bases unmatched to any gene: 5.

This clone was observed a single time. The chain recombines TRBV7-2 with TRBJ1-1; possibly TRBD1 for D (6 bases). The CDR3 is 15 amino acids. Germline V CDR1 and CDR2: SGHTA, FQGNSA. Trimming shortened V by 5 bases and J by 4 bases, and 17 bases separated the two germline ends. The CDR3 region has the DNA TGTGCCAGCAGCCCTCGCAGGGGAGAAGCCACTGAAGCTTTCTTT. Protein: CASSPRRGEATEAFF.

V usage is TRBV7-2 and J usage is TRBJ1-1, with 11 bases fitting TRBD1. The V segment lost 5 bases and the J segment 4 bases; nucleotides outside the gene matches: 6. Germline V CDR1 and CDR2: SGHTA, FQGNSA. This CDR3 is built from 15 residues. The CDR3 sequence is CASSNHGTGGTEAFF. Here the CDR3 DNA reads TGTGCCAGCAGCAATCACGGGACAGGGGGCACTGAAGCTTTCTTT.

J is TRBJ1-3 and V is TRBV5-1; perhaps TRBD1 as D (6 bases). Trimming took off 4 bases at V and 0 bases at J, with 14 bases between the two ends. This CDR3 region has 16 residues. CDR1 is SGHRS, CDR2 YFSETQ, per germline. CDR3: CASSPQGTASGNTIYF. The CDR3 bases are TGCGCCAGCAGCCCTCAGGGGACGGCCTCTGGAAACACCATATATTTT.

The CDR3 sequence is CASSPDRVTGEQYF. CDR3 bases: TGTGCCAGCTCACCAGACAGGGTAACCGGCGAGCAGTACTTC. V is TRBV18 and J is TRBJ2-7; 7 nucleotides line up with TRBD1. The germline V gene has CDR1 KGHSH and CDR2 LQKENI. This CDR3 has 14 amino acids. The V segment lost 2 bases and the J segment 6 bases; nucleotides outside the gene matches: 7. The full variable domain, completed using reference TRBV18 and TRBJ2-7, is NAGVMQNPRHLVRRRGQEARLRCSPMKGHSHVYWYRQLPEEGLKFMVYLQKENIIDESGMPKERFSAEFPKEGPSILRIQQVVRGDSAAYFCASSPDRVTGEQYFGPGTRLTVT.

The CDR3 sequence: CASSSRGPWATDTQYF. CDR3 nucleotide sequence: TGTGCCAGCAGTTCACGTGGGCCATGGGCAACAGATACGCAGTATTTT. The rearrangement links TRBV27 to TRBJ2-3; D gene unclear. V dropped 4 bases and J dropped 3 bases, with 17 bases sitting between them. The CDR3 covers 16 residues. Germline CDR1 is MNHEY and CDR2 is SMNVEV (reference sequence).